This is a list of T cell receptor beta chains from one sample in a study of Tregs in tolerant kidney transplant recipients. TCRdb's table, derived via immunoSEQ multiplex PCR, lists solely in-frame clones and lacks some. Here the sample spans about 100,000 clones, under 95% being singletons. The sequences come from CD4+ T cells from blood (PBMCs), collected 12 months after the transplant. These TCRs come from a human patient who received a combined kidney and bone marrow transplant. Certain T cells may be donor cells from the graft. The CDR3 runs from the conserved cysteine through the conserved F or W. D genes are given only for firm matches.

TRBV29-1,TRBD2,TRBJ2-7,CSVEVGGAWEQYF,TGCAGCGTTGAAGTGGGAGGGGCTTGGGAGCAGTACTTC
TRBV5-4,.,TRBJ2-5,CASSSGQRETQYF,TGTGCCAGCAGTTCTGGACAGAGAGAGACCCAGTACTTC
TRBV30,.,TRBJ1-3,CAWDTSSGNTIYF,TGTGCCTGGGACACTTCCTCTGGAAACACCATATATTTT
TRBV6-1,TRBD1,TRBJ2-1,CASSGYRGAYINEQFF,TGTGCCAGCAGTGGTTACAGGGGAGCTTACATTAATGAGCAGTTCTTC
TRBV5-4,.,TRBJ2-5,CASSLTVSQETQYF,TGTGCCAGCAGCTTGACGGTATCCCAAGAGACCCAGTACTTC
TRBV19,.,TRBJ2-3,CAIPSRVLTPSTDTQYF,TGTGCCATCCCATCCCGGGTCCTAACACCTAGCACAGATACGCAGTATTTT
TRBV29-1,.,TRBJ2-3,CSVSVKEYTDTQYF,TGCAGCGTTAGTGTTAAGGAGTACACAGATACGCAGTATTTT
TRBV19,.,TRBJ2-7,CASSIPGKASEQYF,TGTGCCAGTAGTATTCCAGGGAAGGCGTCCGAGCAGTACTTC
TRBV5-1,TRBD1,TRBJ2-2,CASSLSRGYGAGELFF,TGCGCCAGCAGCTTGTCCAGGGGGTATGGCGCCGGGGAGCTGTTTTTT
TRBV19,TRBD1,TRBJ1-2,CASSIPRGIGGYTF,TGTGCCAGTAGTATCCCCAGGGGGATAGGAGGCTACACCTTC
TRBV15,.,TRBJ2-2,CATSRGSGREQLFF,TGTGCCACCAGCAGAGGATCGGGTAGGGAGCAGCTGTTTTTT
TRBV19,TRBD1,TRBJ1-1,CASSRTGNTEAFF,TGTGCCAGTAGCAGGACAGGGAACACTGAAGCTTTCTTT
TRBV18,.,TRBJ2-3,CASSPGGTDTQYF,TGTGCCAGCTCACCCGGGGGTACAGATACGCAGTATTTT
TRBV28,TRBD1,TRBJ1-1,CASSQTQGGGTEAFF,TGTGCCAGCAGTCAAACACAGGGGGGAGGCACTGAAGCTTTCTTT
TRBV7-3,.,TRBJ1-2,CASSSSGFPNYGYTF,TGTGCCAGCAGCTCGTCGGGGTTCCCTAACTATGGCTACACCTTC
TRBV19,.,TRBJ1-2,CASSIEPPWQGSYGYTF,TGTGCCAGTAGTATAGAACCTCCATGGCAGGGTAGCTATGGCTACACCTTC